This entry lists 10 T cell receptor beta chains sequenced from one sample in a study of cytomegalovirus exposure and HLA in healthy donors. It was with 60 Vbeta and 13 Jbeta primers that the PCR ran. The table came from immunoSEQ multiplex PCR; TCRdb's copy has only in-frame clones and leaves some out. The table shows 100,000 to 150,000 clones, with 74% occurring only once. The source material was PBMCs. These receptors were collected from a woman aged 50 to 60 in good health and CMV-seropositive.

The gene calls are TRBV14 and TRBJ1-1; D may be TRBD1 (6 bases). CDR1 and CDR2 from the germline V gene are SGHDN and FVKESK. The CDR3 consists of 13 residues. The V end was cut by 1 base, the J end by 8 bases, with 11 bases between. DNA for the CDR3: TGTGCCAGCAGCCAAGTGGGGGGGCCAGAAGCTTTCTTT. It encodes CASSQVGGPEAFF.

J is TRBJ1-1 and V is TRBV30, with TRBD1 identical over 10 bases. Per germline, CDR1 GTSNPN and CDR2 SVGIG (reference sequence). J was trimmed by 6 bases and V by 5 bases; bases with no gene match: 12. CDR3 length equals 15 residues. CDR3 region: CAWGGRGQGEPEAFF. CDR3 DNA: TGTGCCTGGGGGGGACGCGGACAGGGGGAACCTGAAGCTTTCTTT.

V and J are TRBV7-2 and TRBJ2-5, with 7 bases identical to TRBD1. Germline CDR1 is SGHTA and CDR2 is FQGNSA. CDR3 size: 15 residues. Unmatched junction bases numbered 7, after V lost 1 base and J lost 5 bases. For the CDR3, the DNA is TGTGCCAGCAGCTTAGGGGGACAGACGGGGGAGACCCAGTACTTC. It is translated as CASSLGGQTGETQYF.

V usage is TRBV9 and J usage is TRBJ2-1, with D unclear. The CDR3 runs 17 residues. Germline assignment: CDR1 SGDLS and CDR2 YYNGEE. Trimming shortened V by 1 base and J by 0 bases, and 14 bases separated the two germline ends. The CDR3, as DNA: TGTGCCAGCAGCGTAACTATCCCGACCAGCTCCTACAATGAGCAGTTCTTC. The encoded protein is CASSVTIPTSSYNEQFF.

The chain is built from TRBV21-1 and TRBJ1-5. TRBV21-1 is a pseudogene segment. There are 18 residues in the CDR3. For the CDR3, the DNA is TGTGCCAGCAGCAAAGGGAGATCCTCAGAAATAGCAAGTCAGCCCCAGCATTTT. This translates into CASSKGRSSEIASQPQHF.

This clone has a handful of counts. This chain joins TRBV10-2 and TRBJ1-1, with unresolved D. CDR1 and CDR2 from the germline V gene are WSHSY and SAAADI. The CDR3 is made up of 12 amino acids. Trimming shortened V by 8 bases and J by 5 bases, and 12 bases separated the two germline ends. The CDR3 protein is CASVDGSTEAFF. The CDR3 nucleotides read TGCGCCAGCGTAGACGGGAGTACTGAAGCTTTCTTT.

The chain uses TRBV5-4 and TRBJ2-2; D perhaps matches TRBD2 (6 bases). The CDR3 has 15 amino acids. Per the germline V gene, CDR1 is SGHNT and CDR2 is YYREEE (reference sequence). V was trimmed by 3 bases and J by 6 bases, leaving 15 bases between them. In nucleotides, the CDR3 is TGTGCCAGCAGCTACCGACTAGTAACCGCCGGGGAGCTGTTTTTT. Protein product: CASSYRLVTAGELFF.

This clone has a single count. This chain uses TRBV5-1 with TRBJ1-6; 9 bases align to TRBD1. V lost 4 bases and J lost 6; bases outside the gene matches: 2. Germline V gene lookup returns CDR1 SGHRS and CDR2 YFSETQ. The CDR3 length is 14 residues. CDR3 protein: CASSQGQGNSPLHF. CDR3 DNA sequence: TGCGCCAGCAGCCAGGGACAGGGTAATTCACCCCTCCACTTT.

This chain uses TRBV27 with TRBJ2-7; 7 bases are a match to TRBD2. The V gene end was trimmed by 3 bases and the J gene end by 2 bases; junction bases not matched to a gene: 1. The CDR3 runs 13 residues. Germline assignment: CDR1 MNHEY and CDR2 SMNVEV (reference sequence). CDR3 in DNA: TGTGCCAGCAGTTTTAGCGGGCCCTACGAGCAGTACTTC. Protein product: CASSFSGPYEQYF.

The chain is built from TRBV6-1 and TRBJ1-1; D is uncertain. The CDR3 totals 13 residues. V was clipped by 2 bases and J by 7 bases, with 11 bases between them. The V gene's germline CDR1 is MNHNS and CDR2 SASEGT. The CDR3, as DNA: TGTGCCAGCAGTGAAACATGGGCAGGTGAAGCTTTCTTT. Amino acids: CASSETWAGEAFF.